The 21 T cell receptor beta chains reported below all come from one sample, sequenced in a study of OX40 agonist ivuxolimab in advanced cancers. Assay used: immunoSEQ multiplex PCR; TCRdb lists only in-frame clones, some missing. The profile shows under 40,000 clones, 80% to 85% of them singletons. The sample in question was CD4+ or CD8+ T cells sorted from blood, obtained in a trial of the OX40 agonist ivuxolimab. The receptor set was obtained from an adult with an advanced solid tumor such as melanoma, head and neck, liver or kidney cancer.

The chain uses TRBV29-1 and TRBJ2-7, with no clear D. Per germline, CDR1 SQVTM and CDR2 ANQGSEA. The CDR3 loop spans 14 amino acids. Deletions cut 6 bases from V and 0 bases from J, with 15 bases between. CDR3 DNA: TGCAGCGTGAAGGCACCCGGAAGCTCCTACGAGCAGTACTTC. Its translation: CSVKAPGSSYEQYF.

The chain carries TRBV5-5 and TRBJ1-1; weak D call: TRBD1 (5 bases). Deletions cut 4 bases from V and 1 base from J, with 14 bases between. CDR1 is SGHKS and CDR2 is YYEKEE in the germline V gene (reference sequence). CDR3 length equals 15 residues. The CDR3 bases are TGTGCCAGCAGCATCACCGGGACGGCGAACACTGAAGCTTTCTTT. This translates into CASSITGTANTEAFF.

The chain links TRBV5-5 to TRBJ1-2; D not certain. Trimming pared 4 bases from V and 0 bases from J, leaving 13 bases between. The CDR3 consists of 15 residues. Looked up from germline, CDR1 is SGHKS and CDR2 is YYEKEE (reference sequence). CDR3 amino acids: CASSPGWNPNYGYTF. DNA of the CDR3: TGTGCCAGCAGCCCGGGGTGGAACCCTAACTATGGCTACACCTTC. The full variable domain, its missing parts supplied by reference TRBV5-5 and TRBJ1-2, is DAGVTQSPTHLIKTRGQQVTLRCSPISGHKSVSWYQQVLGQGPQFIFQYYEKEERGRGNFPDRFSARQFPNYSSELNVNALLLGDSALYLCASSPGWNPNYGYTFGSGTRLTVV.

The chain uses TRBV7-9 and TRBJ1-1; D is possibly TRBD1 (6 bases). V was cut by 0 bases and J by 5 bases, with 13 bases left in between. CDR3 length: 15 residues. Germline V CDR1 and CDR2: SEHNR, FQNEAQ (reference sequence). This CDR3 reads CASSLAAGVGTEAFF. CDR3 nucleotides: TGTGCCAGCAGCTTAGCCGCAGGGGTAGGGACTGAAGCTTTCTTT.

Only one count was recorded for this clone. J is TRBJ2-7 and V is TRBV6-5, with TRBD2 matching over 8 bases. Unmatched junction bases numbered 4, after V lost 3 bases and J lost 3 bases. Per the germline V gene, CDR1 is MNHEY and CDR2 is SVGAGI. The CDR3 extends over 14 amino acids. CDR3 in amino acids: CASSYSGDHYEQYF. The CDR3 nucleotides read TGTGCCAGCAGTTATAGCGGGGACCACTACGAGCAGTACTTC.

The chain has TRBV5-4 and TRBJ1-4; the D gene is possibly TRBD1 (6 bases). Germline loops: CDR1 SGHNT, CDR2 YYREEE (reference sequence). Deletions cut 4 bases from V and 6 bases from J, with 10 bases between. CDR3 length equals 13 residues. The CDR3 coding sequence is TGTGCCAGCAGCGGGGGGGCAGATGAAAAACTGTTTTTT. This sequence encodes CASSGGADEKLFF.

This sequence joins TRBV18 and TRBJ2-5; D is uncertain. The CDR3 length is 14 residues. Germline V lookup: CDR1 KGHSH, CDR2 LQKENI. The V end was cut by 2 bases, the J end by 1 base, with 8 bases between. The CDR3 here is CASSPGIGQETQYF. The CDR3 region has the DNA TGTGCCAGCTCACCAGGGATCGGCCAAGAGACCCAGTACTTC.

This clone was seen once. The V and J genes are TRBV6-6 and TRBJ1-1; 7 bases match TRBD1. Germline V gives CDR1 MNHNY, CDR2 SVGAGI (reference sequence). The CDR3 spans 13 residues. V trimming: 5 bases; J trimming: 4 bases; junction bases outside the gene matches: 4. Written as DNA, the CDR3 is TGTGCCAGCAGTACCGACAGGGTCACTGAAGCTTTCTTT. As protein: CASSTDRVTEAFF.

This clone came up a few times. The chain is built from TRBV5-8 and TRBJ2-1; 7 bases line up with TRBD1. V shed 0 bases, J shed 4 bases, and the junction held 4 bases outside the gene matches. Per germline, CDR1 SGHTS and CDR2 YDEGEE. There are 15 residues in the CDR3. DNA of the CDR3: TGTGCCAGCAGCTTGGGACAGGGCGGGTACAATGAGCAGTTCTTC. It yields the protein CASSLGQGGYNEQFF.

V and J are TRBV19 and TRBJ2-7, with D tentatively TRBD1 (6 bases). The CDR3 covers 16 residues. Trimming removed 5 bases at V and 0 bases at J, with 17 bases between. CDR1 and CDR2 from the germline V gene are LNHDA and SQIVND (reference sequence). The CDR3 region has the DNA TGTGCCAGTAGTGATCCTGGGACACCAAGCTCCTACGAGCAGTACTTC. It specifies CASSDPGTPSSYEQYF.

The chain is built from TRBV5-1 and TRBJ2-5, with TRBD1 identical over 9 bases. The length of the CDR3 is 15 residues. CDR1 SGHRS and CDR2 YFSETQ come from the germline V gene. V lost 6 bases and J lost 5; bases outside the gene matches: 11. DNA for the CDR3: TGCGCCAGCACTTTGGGCGGGACAGGGTCGGAGACCCAGTACTTC. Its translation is CASTLGGTGSETQYF.

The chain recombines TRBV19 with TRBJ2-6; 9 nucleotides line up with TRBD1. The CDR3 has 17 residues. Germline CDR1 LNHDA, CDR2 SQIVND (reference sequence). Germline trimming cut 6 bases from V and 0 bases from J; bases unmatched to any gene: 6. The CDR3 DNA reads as TGTGCCAGTAGCACCGGGACAGGGAGCTCTGGGGCCAACGTCCTGACTTTC. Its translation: CASSTGTGSSGANVLTF.

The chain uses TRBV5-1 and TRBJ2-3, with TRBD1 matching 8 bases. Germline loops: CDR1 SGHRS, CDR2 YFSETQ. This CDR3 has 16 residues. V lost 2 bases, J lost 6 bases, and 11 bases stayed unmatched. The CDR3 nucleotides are TGCGCCAGCAGCTTTAGGGACATGACAGGGGTTGATACGCAGTATTTT. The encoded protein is CASSFRDMTGVDTQYF.

CDR3 amino acids: CASSEQSRYEQYF. As DNA, the CDR3 is TGTGCCAGCAGTGAGCAGAGCAGATACGAGCAGTACTTC. This chain joins TRBV6-1 and TRBJ2-5, with no clear D. The last part of the DNA fits TRBJ2-7 better; the J call may be wrong. Germline V lookup: CDR1 MNHNS, CDR2 SASEGT. The CDR3 has 13 amino acids.

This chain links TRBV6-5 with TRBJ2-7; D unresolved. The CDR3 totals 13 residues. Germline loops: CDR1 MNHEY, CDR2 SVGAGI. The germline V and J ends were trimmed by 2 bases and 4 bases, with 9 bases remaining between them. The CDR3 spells CASSYGLKYEQYF. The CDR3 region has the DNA TGTGCCAGCAGTTACGGTCTCAAATACGAGCAGTACTTC.

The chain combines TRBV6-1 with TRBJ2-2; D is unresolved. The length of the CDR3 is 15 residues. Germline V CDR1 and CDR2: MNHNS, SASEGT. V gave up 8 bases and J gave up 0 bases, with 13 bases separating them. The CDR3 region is CASQAGSANTGELFF. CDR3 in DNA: TGTGCCAGCCAAGCAGGCAGCGCGAACACCGGGGAGCTGTTTTTT.

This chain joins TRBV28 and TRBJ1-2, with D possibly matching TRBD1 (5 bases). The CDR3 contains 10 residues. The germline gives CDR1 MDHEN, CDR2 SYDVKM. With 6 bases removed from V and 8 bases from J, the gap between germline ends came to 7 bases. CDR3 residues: CASSGAGYTF. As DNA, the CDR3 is TGTGCCAGCAGCGGGGCAGGCTACACCTTC.

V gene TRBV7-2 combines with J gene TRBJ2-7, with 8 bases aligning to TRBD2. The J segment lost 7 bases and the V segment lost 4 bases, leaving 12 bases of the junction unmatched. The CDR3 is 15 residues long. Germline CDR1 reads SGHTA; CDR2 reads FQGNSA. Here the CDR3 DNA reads TGTGCCAGCAGCTCCCTTACGGGAGGGCCGGGGGAGCAGTACTTC. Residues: CASSSLTGGPGEQYF.

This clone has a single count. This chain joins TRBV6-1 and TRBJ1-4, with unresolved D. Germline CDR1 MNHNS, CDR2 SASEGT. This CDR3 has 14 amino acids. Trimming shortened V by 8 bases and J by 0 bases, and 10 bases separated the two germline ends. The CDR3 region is CASLSDATNEKLFF. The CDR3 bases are TGTGCCAGCCTTAGTGATGCAACTAATGAAAAACTGTTTTTT.

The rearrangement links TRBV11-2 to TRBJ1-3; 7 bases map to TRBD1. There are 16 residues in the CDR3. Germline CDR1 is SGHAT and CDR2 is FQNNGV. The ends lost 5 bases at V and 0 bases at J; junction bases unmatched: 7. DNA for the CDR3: TGTGCCAGCAGCCCTTCAGGGGGGAGCTCTGGAAACACCATATATTTT. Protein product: CASSPSGGSSGNTIYF.

CDR3 in DNA: TGTGCCAGCAGCTGGACTACCACAAAAAACATTCAGTACTTC. Its translation is CASSWTTTKNIQYF. The rearrangement uses TRBV6-5 and TRBJ2-4; D is possibly TRBD2 (6 bases). Germline values: CDR1 MNHEY, CDR2 SVGAGI. This CDR3 region has 14 residues. V was trimmed by 6 bases and J by 4 bases, leaving 13 bases between them.